These 26 T cell receptor beta chains share one sample of origin, sequenced in a study of T cells in Graves' hyperthyroidism and ophthalmopathy. Amplification yielded TCR beta CDR3 regions, with RNA transcripts as the source. First-round RT-PCR targeting the TCR CDR3 was performed with the HTBI primer set. TCRdb reprocessed the multiplex PCR reads via MiXCR and lists one record per CDR3 protein. Among 45,000 or so distinct CDR3 sequences listed, around 49% were seen once. Sequenced input: peripheral blood or thyroid tissue (not recorded which). Receptors were obtained from a woman in her forties or fifties with Graves' hyperthyroidism.

At least ten counts were recorded for this clonotype. The gene calls are TRBV7-9 and TRBJ1-1; no firm D call. Trimming removed 5 bases from V and 11 bases from J, with 15 bases in between. The CDR3 extends over 12 amino acids. Looked up from germline, CDR1 is SEHNR and CDR2 is FQNEAQ (reference sequence). The CDR3 region is CASSPERPEAFF. DNA for the CDR3: TGTGCCAGCAGCCCGGAACGGCCGGAGGCTTTCTTT.

This clonotype was counted many times. The J gene is TRBJ2-7, the V gene TRBV6-5; D perhaps matches TRBD1 (6 bases). CDR3 length: 13 residues. Germline loops: CDR1 MNHEY, CDR2 SVGAGI. Trimming removed 6 bases from V and 3 bases from J, with 12 bases in between. The CDR3 here is CASSRDRYYEQYF. The CDR3 DNA is TGTGCCAGCAGCCGTGACAGGTACTACGAGCAGTACTTC.

This clonotype was counted between two and nine times. The CDR3 coding sequence is TGCAGCGTTCTACTAGTCGCGGTGGGAGAGACCCAGTACTTC. Translating gives CSVLLVAVGETQYF. J is TRBJ2-5 and V is TRBV29-1; D may be TRBD2 (5 bases). Germline V gene sequence: CDR1 SQVTM, CDR2 ANQGSEA. Trimming pared 5 bases from V and 4 bases from J, leaving 17 bases between. This CDR3 is built from 14 residues.

This clonotype has a single count. CDR3: CASAEGETGEKLFF. The CDR3 bases are TGTGCCAGCGCCGAGGGGGAAACGGGGGAAAAACTGTTTTTT. The gene calls are TRBV7-9 and TRBJ1-4; a possible D gene is TRBD1 (6 bases). Germline CDR1 and CDR2: SEHNR and FQNEAQ (reference sequence). This CDR3 comprises 14 residues. Trimming pared 8 bases from V and 8 bases from J, leaving 18 bases between.

The chain employs TRBV29-1 and TRBJ2-7, with 9 bases fitting TRBD2. This CDR3 is built from 14 residues. The V gene's germline CDR1 is SQVTM and CDR2 ANQGSEA. V trimming: 7 bases; J trimming: 5 bases; junction bases outside the gene matches: 12. The CDR3 region is CSAATGTSNNEQYF. In DNA form, the CDR3 reads TGCAGCGCCGCAACCGGGACTAGCAACAACGAGCAGTACTTC.

For this clonotype: The CDR3 carries no conserved terminal phenylalanine or tryptophan, so it likely arises from a read error. The DNA is left out, because the CDR3 cannot be placed on it with certainty; the CDR3 is given as TCRdb lists it. The gene calls are TRBV29-1 and TRBJ2-2. Germline V gene data show CDR1 as SQVTM and CDR2 as ANQGSEA. From its first to its last residue, the CDR3 has 13 amino acids. The CDR3 here is CSVFGANTGELDL.

This rearrangement joins TRBV12-3 or TRBV12-4 to TRBJ1-4, with D perhaps matching TRBD1 (6 bases). V lost 0 bases and J lost 12, with 11 bases in between. The CDR3 covers 13 residues. The CDR3 bases are TGTGCCAGCAGTTTAGCGGGGGCAGGGGAACTGTTTTTT. This translates into CASSLAGAGELFF.

This clonotype is judged medium-sized. The chain carries TRBV20-1 and TRBJ2-7; D gene ambiguous. The CDR3 has 13 amino acids. Germline CDR1 reads DFQATT; CDR2 reads SNEGSKA (reference sequence). Trimming removed 6 bases from V and 9 bases from J, with 21 bases in between. The CDR3 DNA follows: TGCAGTGCCCGAACCAACCACCTCGGCCCGCAGTACTTC. Its translation: CSARTNHLGPQYF.

Points on this clonotype: It may be a read error: a sequence one base away is much more abundant. The chain joins TRBV28 to TRBJ1-2; no clear D gene. Per the germline V gene, CDR1 is MDHEN and CDR2 is SYDVKM. The CDR3 has 12 residues. CDR3 nucleotide sequence: TGTGCAGTTAGAGGAGTGAGCTATGGCTACACCTTC. It specifies CAVRGVSYGYTF.

The sample holds many counts of this clonotype. The chain combines TRBV19 with TRBJ2-5, with 13 bases fitting TRBD2. Germline CDR1 is LNHDA and CDR2 is SQIVND (reference sequence). The J segment lost 5 bases and the V segment lost 1 base, leaving 7 bases of the junction unmatched. This CDR3 comprises 17 residues. The CDR3 is CASSIGGLAGVMETQYF. CDR3 coding DNA: TGTGCCAGTAGTATAGGAGGACTAGCGGGAGTGATGGAGACCCAGTACTTC.

This clonotype was seen repeatedly, ten times or more. This rearrangement joins TRBV12-3 or TRBV12-4 to TRBJ2-7; 11 bases are shared with TRBD2. Trimming took 5 bases from V and 2 from J; bases not matched to a gene: 8. CDR3 length equals 16 residues. CDR3 nucleotide sequence: TGTGCCAGCAGTCCACGGACTAGCGGGTTGACCTACGAGCAGTACTTC. Its translation: CASSPRTSGLTYEQYF.

This clonotype was counted at least ten times. The chain couples TRBV6-1 to TRBJ1-4, with 9 bases identical to TRBD1. The length of the CDR3 is 14 residues. The trim removed 6 bases at V and 10 bases at J, leaving 9 bases unmatched. Per the germline V gene, CDR1 is MNHNS and CDR2 is SASEGT. CDR3 nucleotide sequence: TGTGCCAGCAGCCCCGACAGGGGGGAAGGAAAACTGTTTTTT. It yields the protein CASSPDRGEGKLFF.

This clonotype was recorded at least ten times. V gene TRBV28 combines with J gene TRBJ2-7; TRBD1 agrees at 10 bases. Looked up from germline, CDR1 is MDHEN and CDR2 is SYDVKM. The CDR3 spans 14 residues. V was clipped by 4 bases and J by 2 bases; unmatched bases: 2. The CDR3 sequence: CASSYGQGAYEQYF. CDR3 bases: TGTGCCAGCAGTTACGGACAGGGGGCCTACGAGCAGTACTTC. The complete variable domain, with remaining parts taken from reference TRBV28 and TRBJ2-7, reads DVKVTQSSRYLVKRTGEKVFLECVQDMDHENMFWYRQDPGLGLRLIYFSYDVKMKEKGDIPEGYSVSREKKERFSLILESASTNQTSMYLCASSYGQGAYEQYFGPGTRLTVT.

Of note for this clonotype: Its ends do not fully match the called genes, so a read error is possible. CDR3 nucleotides: TGTGCCAGCGGCTTAGGGAACAGGGGGCACACTGAAGCTTTCTTC. Translation: CASGLGNRGHTEAFF. J is TRBJ1-1 and V is TRBV7-9; TRBD1 matches 9 bases. Germline lookup yields CDR1 SEHNR and CDR2 FQNEAQ (reference sequence). This CDR3 has 15 residues.

This clonotype was detected ten times or more. The V and J genes are TRBV6-1 and TRBJ1-1; D remains ambiguous. In germline, CDR1 is MNHNS, CDR2 SASEGT. The CDR3 is made up of 15 amino acids. V was pared by 1 base and J by 4 bases, with 13 bases between. CDR3 residues: CASSEDPGSGTEAFF. The CDR3 DNA follows: TGTGCCAGCAGTGAAGACCCTGGGAGCGGCACTGAAGCTTTCTTT.

This clonotype was detected ten times or more. This sequence joins TRBV7-9 and TRBJ1-1, with 8 bases that match TRBD1. The ends lost 4 bases at V and 4 bases at J; junction bases unmatched: 2. The germline V gene has CDR1 SEHNR and CDR2 FQNEAQ (reference sequence). CDR3 size: 13 residues. CDR3 bases: TGTGCCAGCAGCTCTGGACAGGGCACTGAAGCTTTCTTT. Amino acids: CASSSGQGTEAFF.

This clonotype was seen at least ten times. This sequence may be a read error, since a much larger clone differs from it by one base. This rearrangement joins TRBV2 to TRBJ1-4; D is unresolved. The germline CDR1 and CDR2 sequences are SNHLY and FYNNEI. The CDR3 totals 15 residues. This chain's CDR3 is CASSGEEQRSERLFF. The DNA for the CDR3 is TGTGCCAGCAGTGGTGAAGAACAGAGGTCTGAAAGACTGTTTTTT.

This rearrangement joins TRBV2 to TRBJ2-2, with 12 bases matching TRBD1. Germline V CDR1 and CDR2: SNHLY, FYNNEI. The CDR3 extends over 16 amino acids. Trimming took 6 bases from V and 4 from J; bases not matched to a gene: 6. CDR3 bases: TGTGCCAGCAGAAGGGACAGGGGGCAAGGCACCGGGGAGCTGTTTTTT. Encoded protein: CASRRDRGQGTGELFF.

Regarding this clonotype: Compared with germline, one end of the junction differs, possibly owing to a read error. The chain employs TRBV29-1 and TRBJ2-1, with 8 bases matching TRBD1. In germline, CDR1 is SQVTM, CDR2 ANQGSEA. This CDR3 region has 14 residues. CDR3 in amino acids: CSGEVRTGLNEQFF. For the CDR3, the DNA is TGCAGCGGTGAAGTGCGGACAGGGCTCAATGAGCAGTTCTTC.

CDR3 in DNA: TGTGCCAGCCGGGGACTAGCGGTACAAGAGACCCAGTACTTC. Its translation is CASRGLAVQETQYF. The genes are TRBV2 and TRBJ2-5; 11 bases are a match to TRBD2. The CDR3 length is 14 residues. Germline CDR1 reads SNHLY; CDR2 reads FYNNEI. V shed 8 bases, J shed 2 bases, and the junction held 4 bases outside the gene matches.

This clonotype was observed a few times. The rearrangement uses TRBV10-3 and TRBJ1-5; D gene uncertain. The V gene lost 5 bases and the J gene lost 6 bases, with 11 bases spanning the gap. The CDR3 sequence is 13 residues long. The germline CDR1 and CDR2 sequences are ENHRY and SYGVKD. CDR3 residues: CAISWGEGQPQHF. CDR3 DNA sequence: TGTGCCATCAGTTGGGGAGAGGGTCAGCCCCAGCATTTT.

This clonotype was recorded many times. The chain is built from TRBV4-1 and TRBJ1-1; TRBD1 might be the D (6 bases). V was clipped by 3 bases and J by 1 base, with 18 bases between them. Looked up from germline, CDR1 is MGHRA and CDR2 is YSYEKL. The CDR3 is 17 amino acids. DNA of the CDR3: TGCGCCAGCAGCCACCCGCTGGACAGCGTCAAGAACACTGAAGCTTTCTTT. It is translated as CASSHPLDSVKNTEAFF.

Comments on this clonotype: An end of the junction differs from the germline gene, which may be a read error. The rearrangement joins TRBV7-8 to TRBJ2-6; D might be TRBD1 (6 bases). CDR3 length: 14 residues. Germline-derived CDR1 and CDR2 are SGHVS and FQNEAQ. This CDR3 is CASSWETGRRTEAF. CDR3 nucleotide sequence: TGTGCCAGCAGCTGGGAGACAGGCCGGCGAACTGAAGCTTTC. Supplemented by reference TRBV7-8 and TRBJ2-6, the full variable domain reads GAGVSQSPRYKVAKRGQDVALRCDPISGHVSLFWYQQALGQGPEFLTYFQNEAQLDKSGLPSDRFFAERPEGSVSTLKIQRTQQEDSAVYLCASSWETGRRTEAFGAGSRLTVL.

This clonotype was recorded many times. This chain links TRBV3-1 with TRBJ2-5; D could derive from TRBD1 or TRBD2 (5 bases each). Germline V gene lookup returns CDR1 LGHDT and CDR2 YNNKEL (reference sequence). V shed 7 bases and J shed 2 bases, with 26 bases lying between them. This CDR3 spans 18 amino acids. This CDR3 is CASNKQASTGGPQETQYF. For the CDR3, the DNA is TGTGCCAGCAACAAACAGGCGTCGACTGGGGGACCTCAAGAGACCCAGTACTTC.

This clonotype occurred once. The chain couples TRBV25-1 to TRBJ1-5, with a tentative D call TRBD1 (6 bases). Looked up from germline, CDR1 is MGHDK and CDR2 is SYGVNS. This CDR3 region has 15 residues. V gave up 4 bases and J gave up 2 bases, with 12 bases separating them. In DNA form, the CDR3 reads TGTGCCAGCAGTGTTTCAGGGGCAGGCAATCAGCCCCAGCATTTT. It codes for CASSVSGAGNQPQHF.

This clonotype turned up a few times. The genes are TRBV7-9 and TRBJ2-7, with D perhaps TRBD2 (6 bases). The V and J ends lost 5 bases and 0 bases respectively, with 8 bases between them. The germline V gene encodes CDR1 SEHNR and CDR2 FQNEAQ (reference sequence). The CDR3 runs 13 residues. In nucleotides, the CDR3 is TGTGCCAGCAGCAAGCGGGCCTCCTACGAGCAGTACTTC. Residues: CASSKRASYEQYF.